The clone carrying this T cell receptor (beta chain) has a handful of counts. Its antigen remains unknown. These data originate in a study of response to subunit inactivated influenza vaccine. Study-wide findings and caveats: Few new T cells, the authors suggested, are recruited by each seasonal influenza vaccination.

TCRdb ran MiXCR on the RT-PCR reads and lists one entry per CDR3 protein. The sample yields around 300,000 distinct CDR3 sequences, approximately 21% seen once. The receptor's source is a man aged 50 to 69 who received an inactivated influenza vaccine. The source material was PBMCs from blood, sampled less than 22 months after vaccination.

CDR3 sequence: CASSQSFCYEQYF. DNA of the CDR3: TGCGCCAGCAGTCAATCGTTCTGCTACGAGCAGTACTTC. The chain employs TRBV23-1 and TRBJ2-7; D is unresolved. TRBV23-1 is filed as an ORF, its function uncertain. V was cut by 0 bases and J by 3 bases, with 6 bases left in between. This CDR3 contains 13 residues.